This T cell receptor beta chain was captured by sequencing in a study of cytomegalovirus exposure and HLA in healthy donors. This clone was counted only a few times. PCR was performed using 60 Vbeta and 13 Jbeta primers. Data came from immunoSEQ multiplex PCR; TCRdb stores just in-frame clones and leaves some out. This sample carries about 120,000 clones, about 83% of them seen once, and the ten largest clones take 2% to 3%. Material: PBMCs. The sequence was obtained from a female donor in good health and CMV-seronegative.

The DNA of the CDR3 is TGTGCCAGCAGCGTAGGGGGCCGTAGGACCCCCACTGAAGCTTTCTTT. It is translated as CASSVGGRRTPTEAFF. The rearrangement joins TRBV9 to TRBJ1-1, with D maybe TRBD1 (5 bases). The V gene's germline CDR1 is SGDLS and CDR2 YYNGEE. V was cut by 0 bases and J by 4 bases, with 16 bases left in between. The CDR3 length is 16 residues.